A single sample gave rise to the 31 T cell receptor beta chains below, sequenced in a study of T-cell reconstitution after alpha-beta-depleted transplantation in children. Unique molecular identifiers were used to barcode this TCRbeta library. Each CDR3 protein gets one entry after TCRdb re-called the PCR reads with MiXCR. This table has about 500,000 distinct CDR3 sequences, 30% to 35% appearing once. This material consisted of PBMCs from the stem cell graft donor, taken from the stem cell graft. Receptors were obtained from a human donor who donated a stem cell graft to a child with aplastic anemia.

The chain is built from TRBV6-5 and TRBJ2-1, with 9 bases identical to TRBD1. The CDR3 covers 15 residues. From germline, CDR1 is MNHEY and CDR2 SVGAGI. The trim removed 2 bases at V and 4 bases at J, leaving 3 bases unmatched. The CDR3 spells CASSYRDRVYNEQFF. The CDR3 bases are TGTGCCAGCAGTTACCGGGACAGGGTTTACAATGAGCAGTTCTTC.

In its sample, this clonotype was seen a few times. V usage is TRBV20-1 and J usage is TRBJ1-6, with D perhaps TRBD1 (5 bases). Germline V lookup: CDR1 DFQATT, CDR2 SNEGSKA (reference sequence). V was cut by 6 bases and J by 10 bases, with 16 bases left in between. The CDR3 covers 13 residues. The CDR3 protein is CSAGWAGNSPLHF. Here the CDR3 DNA reads TGCAGTGCGGGATGGGCAGGGAACTCACCCCTCCACTTT.

The V gene is TRBV30, the J gene TRBJ1-5, with D maybe TRBD1 (6 bases). This CDR3 is 15 amino acids long. Per germline, CDR1 GTSNPN and CDR2 SVGIG (reference sequence). With 2 bases removed from V and 6 bases from J, the gap between germline ends came to 17 bases. The CDR3 reads CAWSIGGANSQPQHF. The CDR3 nucleotides are TGTGCCTGGAGTATTGGGGGGGCGAATAGTCAGCCCCAGCATTTT.

The chain is built from TRBV18 and TRBJ1-5, with no clear D. CDR1 and CDR2 from the germline V gene are KGHSH and LQKENI. There are 16 residues in the CDR3. Deletions cut 3 bases from V and 1 base from J, with 13 bases between. The CDR3 loop is CASSPKEGGSNQPQHF. DNA of the CDR3: TGTGCCAGCTCACCGAAGGAGGGAGGAAGCAATCAGCCCCAGCATTTT.

The chain carries TRBV6-1 and TRBJ1-4, with D unresolved. In germline, CDR1 is MNHNS, CDR2 SASEGT. The CDR3 sequence is 18 residues long. The V end lost 2 bases, the J end lost 0 bases, and 16 bases lay between the germline ends. CDR3 residues: CASSEYLTATTTNEKLFF. CDR3 sequence (DNA): TGTGCCAGCAGTGAATATTTAACTGCGACAACAACTAATGAAAAACTGTTTTTT.

The chain carries TRBV7-2 and TRBJ2-1, with D unresolved. Germline V gene sequence: CDR1 SGHTA, CDR2 FQGNSA. This CDR3 has 14 amino acids. V lost 0 bases to trimming and J lost 7 bases, with 10 bases between them. For the CDR3, the DNA is TGTGCCAGCAGCTTAGCCCTCTCGTCAAATGAGCAGTTCTTC. It is translated as CASSLALSSNEQFF.

CDR3 in DNA: TGTGCCAGCAGCTGGGACAGGGCGAACACTGAAGCTTTCTTT. Protein sequence: CASSWDRANTEAFF. The chain recombines TRBV7-2 with TRBJ1-1; 9 nucleotides agree with TRBD1. Germline CDR1 and CDR2: SGHTA and FQGNSA. CDR3 length equals 14 residues. The J segment lost 1 base and the V segment lost 4 bases, leaving 1 base of the junction unmatched.

This clonotype has more than one count but fewer than ten. V and J are TRBV25-1 and TRBJ1-2, with a weak D call TRBD1 (5 bases). Germline V gives CDR1 MGHDK, CDR2 SYGVNS. CDR3 size: 14 residues. V lost 0 bases and J 3 bases, leaving 8 bases between the germline ends. This chain's CDR3 is CASSEYIGDYGYTF. The CDR3 DNA reads as TGTGCCAGCAGTGAATATATAGGGGACTATGGCTACACCTTC.

This clonotype has a handful of counts. The gene calls are TRBV6-2 or TRBV6-3 and TRBJ2-3, with D perhaps given as TRBD1 or TRBD2 (5 bases each). The CDR3 is 16 residues long. V was shortened by 4 bases and J by 4 bases, with 18 bases between the two germline ends. Germline assignment: CDR1 MNHEY and CDR2 SVGEGT. DNA of the CDR3: TGTGCCAGCAGTTGGAGACTCGAGGGGTTCGCAGATACGCAGTATTTT. Protein product: CASSWRLEGFADTQYF.

The rearrangement links TRBV30 to TRBJ2-7, with a weak D call TRBD2 (6 bases). Trimming stripped 2 bases from V and 7 bases from J, with 15 bases between. The germline CDR1 and CDR2 sequences are GTSNPN and SVGIG (reference sequence). CDR3 size: 13 residues. The CDR3 reads CAWSPLGAGEQYV. In nucleotides, the CDR3 is TGTGCCTGGAGTCCCCTCGGGGCGGGAGAGCAGTACGTC.

The chain recombines TRBV5-1 with TRBJ1-4; D unresolved. CDR1 is SGHRS, CDR2 YFSETQ, per germline. The germline V and J ends were trimmed by 2 bases and 8 bases, with 10 bases remaining between them. The CDR3 has 13 amino acids. As DNA, the CDR3 is TGCGCCAGCAGCTTAACGGTACCGGAAAAACTGTTTTTT. Its protein is CASSLTVPEKLFF.

CDR3 nucleotide sequence: TGCAGTGCCAAGTCCGGGGGCCGCCCTGGGGCCAACGTCCTGACTTTC. It is translated as CSAKSGGRPGANVLTF. The gene calls are TRBV20-1 and TRBJ2-6, with D perhaps assigned TRBD1 or TRBD2 (6 bases each). V lost 6 bases and J 2 bases, leaving 17 bases between the germline ends. Germline CDR1 is DFQATT and CDR2 is SNEGSKA (reference sequence). The CDR3 covers 16 residues.

The chain has TRBV7-2 and TRBJ2-5, with D possibly being TRBD1 (5 bases). The CDR3 loop spans 12 amino acids. Germline values: CDR1 SGHTA, CDR2 FQGNSA. V was cut by 0 bases and J by 9 bases, with 8 bases left in between. The CDR3 sequence: CASSLALGAQYF. The CDR3 DNA sequence: TGTGCCAGCAGCTTAGCGTTAGGGGCCCAGTACTTC.

This chain's CDR3 is CSATDRGLPNQPQHF. The CDR3 nucleotides are TGCAGTGCTACGGACAGGGGGCTCCCCAATCAGCCCCAGCATTTT. The rearrangement uses TRBV20-1 and TRBJ1-5, with 11 bases that match TRBD1. Germline CDR1 is DFQATT and CDR2 is SNEGSKA (reference sequence). The CDR3 totals 15 residues. V was clipped by 4 bases and J by 3 bases; unmatched bases: 5.

The chain is built from TRBV7-2 and TRBJ2-7, with 8 nucleotides matching TRBD2. Germline V gives CDR1 SGHTA, CDR2 FQGNSA. CDR3 length equals 15 residues. Unmatched junction bases numbered 4, after V lost 0 bases and J lost 3 bases. The CDR3 reads CASSLAPGTSYEQYF. The CDR3 DNA reads as TGTGCCAGCAGCTTAGCCCCCGGGACTAGCTACGAGCAGTACTTC.

This clonotype showed up just a few times. The V and J genes are TRBV5-1 and TRBJ2-5; D could derive from TRBD1 or TRBD2 (7 bases each). CDR3 length equals 14 residues. Germline V gives CDR1 SGHRS, CDR2 YFSETQ. The ends were cut back, 0 bases at V and 10 bases at J, with 16 bases in the middle. CDR3: CASSLGDYPGGQYF. CDR3 coding DNA: TGCGCCAGCAGCTTGGGGGACTACCCAGGGGGCCAGTACTTC.

The V gene is TRBV29-1, the J gene TRBJ1-1; perhaps TRBD1 as D (6 bases). Germline CDR1 reads SQVTM; CDR2 reads ANQGSEA. The CDR3 is made up of 12 amino acids. Trimming shortened V by 7 bases and J by 5 bases, and 14 bases separated the two germline ends. The CDR3, as DNA: TGCAGCGGACTTACAGGGAAAACTGAAGCTTTCTTT. It encodes CSGLTGKTEAFF. Drawing the rest from reference TRBV29-1 and TRBJ1-1, the complete variable domain is SAVISQKPSRDICQRGTSLTIQCQVDSQVTMMFWYRQQPGQSLTLIATANQGSEATYESGFVIDKFPISRPNLTFSTLTVSNMSPEDSSIYLCSGLTGKTEAFFGQGTRLTVV.

The rearrangement links TRBV5-1 to TRBJ2-2; D uncertain. Germline loops: CDR1 SGHRS, CDR2 YFSETQ. The V end lost 4 bases, the J end lost 2 bases, and 21 bases lay between the germline ends. The CDR3 has 18 residues. CDR3 residues: CASSILITDPTNTGELFF. The CDR3 coding sequence is TGCGCCAGCAGCATCCTGATAACGGACCCAACCAACACCGGGGAGCTGTTTTTT.

This clonotype has just a few counts. This sequence joins TRBV12-3 or TRBV12-4 and TRBJ1-4, with a tentative D call TRBD1 (5 bases). The ends were cut back, 5 bases at V and 10 bases at J, with 23 bases in the middle. The CDR3 totals 16 residues. The CDR3 sequence is CASSERRTPGHGKLFF. The DNA for the CDR3 is TGTGCCAGCAGTGAACGTAGGACACCGGGCCACGGAAAACTGTTTTTT.

This clonotype appeared a few times. V is TRBV7-2 and J is TRBJ2-1; no firm D call. The CDR3 consists of 11 residues. V lost 1 base and J 10 bases, leaving 5 bases between the germline ends. Germline CDR1 reads SGHTA; CDR2 reads FQGNSA. CDR3 in DNA: TGTGCCAGCAGCTTAGGGGCGGAGCAGTTCTTC. This codes for CASSLGAEQFF.

Points on this clonotype: The junction differs from germline at one of its ends, possibly a read error. This chain uses TRBV4-1 with TRBJ1-5; a possible D gene is TRBD1 (5 bases). The CDR3 loop spans 16 amino acids. Looked up from germline, CDR1 is MGHRA and CDR2 is YSYEKL. The CDR3 sequence: CASSQEVGGRDQHQHF. CDR3 coding DNA: TGCGCCAGCAGCCAAGAGGTGGGGGGAAGGGATCAGCACCAGCATTTT.

V gene TRBV25-1 combines with J gene TRBJ1-1; weak D call: TRBD1 (5 bases). Between the trimmed V and J ends, which lost 6 bases and 3 bases, there was a span of 17 bases. The germline gives CDR1 MGHDK, CDR2 SYGVNS. This CDR3 has 15 amino acids. CDR3 coding DNA: TGTGCCAGCAGGATGAGAAGGGGTGGGGACACTGAAGCTTTCTTT. Amino acids: CASRMRRGGDTEAFF.

This clonotype was seen only a few times. The chain carries TRBV7-2 and TRBJ1-3; a weak D match, TRBD1 (5 bases). Per germline, CDR1 SGHTA and CDR2 FQGNSA. The CDR3 has 14 amino acids. The ends were cut back, 1 base at V and 7 bases at J, with 11 bases in the middle. The CDR3 sequence: CASSLELSGNTIYF. DNA for the CDR3: TGTGCCAGCAGCTTAGAATTATCAGGGAACACCATATATTTT.

The V and J genes are TRBV7-2 and TRBJ2-7; D is perhaps TRBD2 (5 bases). V lost 5 bases and J 0 bases, leaving 11 bases between the germline ends. In germline, CDR1 is SGHTA, CDR2 FQGNSA. The CDR3 loop spans 14 amino acids. DNA of the CDR3: TGTGCCAGCAGCCTACTACTAGGCTCCTACGAGCAGTACGTC. Its translation is CASSLLLGSYEQYV.

This clonotype occurred a few times. The chain is built from TRBV5-6 and TRBJ2-2, with 9 bases lining up with TRBD2. Germline-derived CDR1 and CDR2 are SGHDT and YYEEEE. This CDR3 contains 14 residues. V shed 3 bases, J shed 8 bases, and the junction held 5 bases outside the gene matches. This CDR3 is CASSYISGSGELFF. CDR3 in DNA: TGTGCCAGCAGCTATATTAGCGGGAGTGGGGAGCTGTTTTTT.

This chain connects TRBV5-4 to TRBJ2-7; 8 positions match TRBD1. The CDR3 length is 18 residues. The germline CDR1 and CDR2 sequences are SGHNT and YYREEE (reference sequence). V gave up 3 bases and J gave up 2 bases; unmatched junction bases: 16. The CDR3 protein is CASSWKTGTGNTAYEQYF. DNA for the CDR3: TGTGCCAGCAGCTGGAAGACAGGGACAGGAAATACGGCCTACGAGCAGTACTTC.

The rearrangement joins TRBV18 to TRBJ1-5; weak D call: TRBD1 (5 bases). With 1 base removed from V and 2 bases from J, the gap between germline ends came to 9 bases. The CDR3 sequence is 15 residues long. Looked up from germline, CDR1 is KGHSH and CDR2 is LQKENI. The CDR3 loop is CASSPRQIGNQPQHF. CDR3 coding DNA: TGTGCCAGCTCACCACGACAGATAGGCAATCAGCCCCAGCATTTT.

The CDR3 nucleotides are TGCAGTGCCAGGGGACAGCCCTGGGGTAGCAATCAGCCCCAGCATTTT. Translated: CSARGQPWGSNQPQHF. This chain joins TRBV20-1 and TRBJ1-5, with 7 positions matching TRBD1. Germline-derived CDR1 and CDR2 are DFQATT and SNEGSKA (reference sequence). The CDR3 is 16 residues long. After removal of 6 bases from V and 0 bases from J, the junction contained 11 bases not matched to a gene.

This chain joins TRBV7-2 and TRBJ1-5, with D possibly TRBD1 on 6 matching bases. CDR1 is SGHTA and CDR2 is FQGNSA in the germline V gene. This CDR3 comprises 15 residues. Trimming shortened V by 5 bases and J by 6 bases, and 17 bases separated the two germline ends. This CDR3 reads CASSEGGRFRQPQHF. CDR3 sequence (DNA): TGTGCCAGCAGCGAGGGGGGACGGTTCCGTCAGCCCCAGCATTTT.

At least ten counts were recorded for this clonotype. The V call is TRBV20-1, the J call TRBJ1-1; perhaps TRBD1 as D (6 bases). This CDR3 has 14 residues. V lost 2 bases, J lost 4 bases, and 14 bases lay in between. Germline lookup yields CDR1 DFQATT and CDR2 SNEGSKA (reference sequence). CDR3 DNA sequence: TGCAGTGCTAGACAACCCAAAGGGGGCACTGAAGCTTTCTTT. Protein: CSARQPKGGTEAFF.

The chain couples TRBV15 to TRBJ2-7; D assignment may be TRBD1 or TRBD2 (6 bases each). The CDR3 is 16 amino acids. Per germline, CDR1 LNHNV and CDR2 YYDKDF (reference sequence). Trimming stripped 5 bases from V and 2 bases from J, with 19 bases between. In DNA, the CDR3 is TGTGCCACCAGCGATAGGGGGGATTATAACCCCTACGAGCAGTACTTC. As protein: CATSDRGDYNPYEQYF.